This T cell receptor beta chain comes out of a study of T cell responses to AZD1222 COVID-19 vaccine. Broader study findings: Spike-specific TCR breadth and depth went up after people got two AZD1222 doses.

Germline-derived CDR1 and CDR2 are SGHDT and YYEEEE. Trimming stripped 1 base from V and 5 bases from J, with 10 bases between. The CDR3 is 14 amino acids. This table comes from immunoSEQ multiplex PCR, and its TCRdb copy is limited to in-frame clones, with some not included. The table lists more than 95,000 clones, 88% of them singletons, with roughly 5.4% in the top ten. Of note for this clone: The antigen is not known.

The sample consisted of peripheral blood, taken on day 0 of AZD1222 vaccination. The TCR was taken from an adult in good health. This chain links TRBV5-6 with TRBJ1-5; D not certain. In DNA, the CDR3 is TGTGCCAGCAGCTTGTACGGTGGACATCAGCCCCAGCATTTT. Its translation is CASSLYGGHQPQHF.